This T cell receptor (beta chain) was captured by sequencing in a study of memory CD4+ T cells and cytomegalovirus serostatus. Background on the study: Healthy Belgian adult donors included about nine CMV-positive and approximately 25 CMV-negative people.

Single viable CD3+CD4+CD8-CD45RO+ cells were sorted as the memory CD4+ T cells. Authors' processing steps: After removing out-of-frame reads, approximately 2.2 million distinct TCRbeta sequences remained. Libraries were prepared by immunoSEQ multiplex PCR; TCRdb keeps only in-frame clonotypes and omits some of them. V, J and clone size were drawn from that table, and D and trimming were deduced from the DNA. This sample has about 50,000 clones, with 60% to 80% found just once. Germline V gene sequence: CDR1 SGHRS, CDR2 YFSETQ. The germline V and J ends were trimmed by 0 bases and 1 base, with 10 bases remaining between them. This CDR3 contains 15 residues.

The receptor was isolated from an adult in good health and CMV-seronegative. The rearrangement links TRBV5-1 to TRBJ1-2, with a weak D call TRBD1 (5 bases). Sequenced: memory CD4+ T cells from blood. CDR3 sequence reads: CASSLVGGDNYGYTF. Written as DNA, the CDR3 is TGCGCCAGCAGCTTGGTTGGAGGGGATAACTATGGCTACACCTTC. Drawing the rest from reference TRBV5-1 and TRBJ1-2, the complete variable domain is KAGVTQTPRYLIKTRGQQVTLSCSPISGHRSVSWYQQTPGQGLQFLFEYFSETQRNKGNFPGRFSGRQFSNSRSEMNVSTLELGDSALYLCASSLVGGDNYGYTFGSGTRLTVV.